The rows below give T cell receptor beta chains drawn from one sample of a study of shared clonotypes between healthy human individuals. TCRdb's table, derived via immunoSEQ multiplex PCR, lists solely in-frame clones and lacks some. This sample has some 2,000,000 clones, with roughly 95% found just once. The sequenced sample was naive CD4+ T cells sorted from blood. These receptors were collected from a man between 18 and 35 years old in good health. CDR3s include the opening cysteine and the closing phenylalanine or tryptophan.

V: TRBV30; J: TRBJ2-2; CDR3: CAWSTGANTGELFF
V: TRBV7-9; J: TRBJ2-7; CDR3: CASSRATNRDEQYF
V: TRBV9; J: TRBJ2-3; CDR3: CASSVMLYTDTQYF
V: TRBV6-5; J: TRBJ2-3; CDR3: CASSYSRGADTQYF
V: TRBV19; J: TRBJ2-3; CDR3: CASSTALGVNTQYF
V: TRBV30; J: TRBJ1-3; CDR3: CAWSAAGPRNTIYF
V: TRBV28; J: TRBJ1-2; CDR3: CASSIGVGIGYTF
V: TRBV15; J: TRBJ1-4; CDR3: CATSTYRTGSNEKLFF
V: TRBV2; J: TRBJ2-2; CDR3: CASKGLAGHTGELFF
V: TRBV5-1; J: TRBJ2-7; CDR3: CASSPTGTGSYF
V: TRBV18; J: TRBJ1-1; CDR3: CASSPPRGGPGNTEAFF
V: TRBV7-3; J: TRBJ2-1; CDR3: CASSQLAGLGNEQFF
V: TRBV5-4; J: TRBJ2-5; CDR3: CASSLDSQETQYF
V: TRBV5-1; J: TRBJ1-1; CDR3: CASSNGRTISNTEAFF
V: TRBV18; J: TRBJ1-1; CDR3: CASSPTPTENTEAFF
V: TRBV5-4; J: TRBJ1-2; CDR3: CASSLAGTDHYGYTF
V: TRBV6-5; J: TRBJ2-7; CDR3: CASSYQTGSYEQYF
V: TRBV18; J: TRBJ2-3; CDR3: CASSPPARAADTQYF
V: TRBV4-1; J: TRBJ2-3; CDR3: CASAERGITDTQYF
V: TRBV6-1; J: TRBJ1-2; CDR3: CASSERSQVNGYTF
V: TRBV6-1; J: TRBJ2-3; CDR3: CASSKTGDSTDTQYF
V: TRBV5-1; J: TRBJ2-7; CDR3: CASRKGESEQYF
V: TRBV6-5; J: TRBJ1-1; CDR3: CASSRVMGAGAFF
V: TRBV5-6; J: TRBJ2-1; CDR3: CASSLDSKQFF
V: TRBV28; J: TRBJ2-7; CDR3: CASSLSSGQLSYEQYF
V: TRBV7-9; J: TRBJ2-7; CDR3: CASSHLREDEQYF
V: TRBV6-5; J: TRBJ1-6; CDR3: CASSNQGSSPLHF
V: TRBV6-6; J: TRBJ1-4; CDR3: CASRTGQGVSSEKLFF
V: TRBV7-8; J: TRBJ1-6; CDR3: CASSPGTILHF
V: TRBV6-6; J: TRBJ2-7; CDR3: CASSYGTSGTGEQYF
V: TRBV2; J: TRBJ2-7; CDR3: CASSERSGGVHEQYF
V: TRBV30; J: TRBJ2-3; CDR3: CAWRGGRTDTQYF
V: TRBV5-4; J: TRBJ2-1; CDR3: CASSSFGRLRSYNEQFF
V: TRBV6-6; J: TRBJ2-7; CDR3: CASSPTSKAPYEQYF
V: TRBV5-4; J: TRBJ2-7; CDR3: CASSFWDRDYEQYF
V: TRBV6-6; J: TRBJ2-7; CDR3: CASSYYGTAYEQYF
V: TRBV30; J: TRBJ2-7; CDR3: CAWARGIRDYEQYF
V: TRBV5-1; J: TRBJ2-2; CDR3: CASNPGGTNTGELFF
V: TRBV9; J: TRBJ2-1; CDR3: CASSVVVSGNEQFF
V: TRBV4-1; J: TRBJ2-1; CDR3: CASTLEGGSYNEQFF
V: TRBV30; J: TRBJ2-4; CDR3: CAWQVAKNIQYF
V: TRBV28; J: TRBJ2-2; CDR3: CASSKTGTGLTGELFF
V: TRBV19; J: TRBJ2-5; CDR3: CASSIGGSPNQETQYF
V: TRBV7-2; J: TRBJ1-6; CDR3: CASSLVSGVDSPLHF
V: TRBV30; J: TRBJ1-2; CDR3: CAWSVGGSNYGYTF
V: TRBV10-3; J: TRBJ2-5; CDR3: CAIGGTSGAETQYF
V: TRBV6-1; J: TRBJ1-5; CDR3: CASRGQTVGNQPQHF
V: TRBV6-5; J: TRBJ2-7; CDR3: CASSRLGLAYEQYF
V: TRBV6-1; J: TRBJ1-2; CDR3: CAGKTVYGYTF
V: TRBV5-4; J: TRBJ1-1; CDR3: CASSPRSNTEAFF
V: TRBV2; J: TRBJ2-6; CDR3: CATRQTSSGANVLTF
V: TRBV6-5; J: TRBJ2-3; CDR3: CASSYSADRAGDTQYF
V: TRBV7-7; J: TRBJ2-5; CDR3: CASSLGRGRQETQYF
V: TRBV27; J: TRBJ1-5; CDR3: CASSSRGGQPQHF
V: TRBV29-1; J: TRBJ2-2; CDR3: CSVQSGTGVTGELFF
V: TRBV6-1; J: TRBJ2-7; CDR3: CASSELGGWAYEQYF
V: TRBV6-5; J: TRBJ2-7; CDR3: CASSRGQGAYEQYF
V: TRBV5-1; J: TRBJ1-1; CDR3: CASSQLTRDSFMNTEAFF
V: TRBV2; J: TRBJ1-2; CDR3: CASSGRGYGYTF
V: TRBV7-2; J: TRBJ2-1; CDR3: CASSPTVMSRGEQFF